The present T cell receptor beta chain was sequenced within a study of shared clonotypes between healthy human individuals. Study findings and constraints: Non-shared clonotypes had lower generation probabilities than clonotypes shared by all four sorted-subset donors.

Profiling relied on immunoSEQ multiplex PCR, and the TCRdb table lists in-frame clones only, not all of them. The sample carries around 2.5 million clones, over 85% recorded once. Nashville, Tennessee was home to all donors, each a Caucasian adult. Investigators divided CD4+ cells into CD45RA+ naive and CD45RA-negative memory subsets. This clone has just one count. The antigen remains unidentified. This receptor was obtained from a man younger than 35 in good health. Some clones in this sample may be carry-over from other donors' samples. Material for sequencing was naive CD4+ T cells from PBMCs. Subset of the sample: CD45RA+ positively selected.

For the CDR3, the DNA is TGTGCCACAGCAGGGAAACCGACAGGGGGCACTGAAGCTTTCTTT. Its protein is CATAGKPTGGTEAFF. This rearrangement joins TRBV2 to TRBJ1-1; 9 positions match TRBD1. CDR1 is SNHLY and CDR2 is FYNNEI in the germline V gene. The CDR3 runs to 15 residues. The V gene end was trimmed by 10 bases and the J gene end by 4 bases; junction bases not matched to a gene: 13.